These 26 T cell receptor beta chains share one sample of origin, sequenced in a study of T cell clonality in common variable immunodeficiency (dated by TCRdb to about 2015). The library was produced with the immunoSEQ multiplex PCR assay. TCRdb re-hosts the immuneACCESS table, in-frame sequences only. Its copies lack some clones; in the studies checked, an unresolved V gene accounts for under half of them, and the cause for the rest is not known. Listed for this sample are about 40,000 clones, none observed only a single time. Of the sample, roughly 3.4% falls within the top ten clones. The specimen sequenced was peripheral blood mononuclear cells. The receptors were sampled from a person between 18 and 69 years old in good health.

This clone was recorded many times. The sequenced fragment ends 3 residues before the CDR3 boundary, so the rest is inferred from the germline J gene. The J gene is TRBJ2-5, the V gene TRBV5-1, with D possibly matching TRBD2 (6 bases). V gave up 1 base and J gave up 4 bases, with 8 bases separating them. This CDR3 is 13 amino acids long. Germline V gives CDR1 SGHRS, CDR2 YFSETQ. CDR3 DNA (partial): TGCGCCAGCAGCTTGCTCGGGGGAGAGACC. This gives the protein CASSLLGGET. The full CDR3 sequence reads CASSLLGGETQYF.

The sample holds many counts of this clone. The part of the CDR3 DNA that was read is TGTGCCAGCTCATCCGCTTGGGACAGGGGATATGGC. This codes for CASSSAWDRGYG. The CDR3 in its entirety is CASSSAWDRGYGYTF. The genes are TRBV18 and TRBJ1-2; 10 positions agree with TRBD1. The CDR3 goes on 3 residues after the read ends, and that part is filled in from the germline J gene. Unmatched junction bases numbered 8, after V lost 5 bases and J lost 5 bases. The CDR3 spans 15 residues. The germline V gene has CDR1 KGHSH and CDR2 LQKENI.

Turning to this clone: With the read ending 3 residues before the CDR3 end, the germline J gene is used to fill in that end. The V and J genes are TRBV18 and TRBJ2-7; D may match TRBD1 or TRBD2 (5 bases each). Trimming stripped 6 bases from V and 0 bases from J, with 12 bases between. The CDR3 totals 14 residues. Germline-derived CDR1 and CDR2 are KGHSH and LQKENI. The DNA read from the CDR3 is TGTGCCAGCTCTAAACCAGGGAGCTCCTACGAG. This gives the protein CASSKPGSSYE. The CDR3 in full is CASSKPGSSYEQYF.

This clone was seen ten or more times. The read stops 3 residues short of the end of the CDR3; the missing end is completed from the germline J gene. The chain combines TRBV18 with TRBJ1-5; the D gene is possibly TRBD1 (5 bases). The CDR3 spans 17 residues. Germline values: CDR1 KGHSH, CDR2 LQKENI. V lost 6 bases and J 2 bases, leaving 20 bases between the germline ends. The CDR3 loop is CASSHRTPERGNQPQHF. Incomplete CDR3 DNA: TGTGCCAGCTCGCATAGGACACCAGAGCGGGGCAATCAGCCC.

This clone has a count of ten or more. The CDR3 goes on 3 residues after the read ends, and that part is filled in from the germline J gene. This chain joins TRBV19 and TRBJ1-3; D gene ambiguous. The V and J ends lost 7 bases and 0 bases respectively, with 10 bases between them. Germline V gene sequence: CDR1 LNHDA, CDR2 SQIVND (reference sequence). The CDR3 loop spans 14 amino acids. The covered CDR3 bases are TGTGCCAGTACCCCAGGAACCTCTGGAAACACC. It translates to CASTPGTSGNT. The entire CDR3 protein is CASTPGTSGNTIYF.

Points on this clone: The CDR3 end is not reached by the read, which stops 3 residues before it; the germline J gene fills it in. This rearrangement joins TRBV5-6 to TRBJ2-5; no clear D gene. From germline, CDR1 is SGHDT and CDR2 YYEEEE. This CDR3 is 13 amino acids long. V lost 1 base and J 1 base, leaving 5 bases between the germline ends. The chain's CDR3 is CASSLSLQETQYF. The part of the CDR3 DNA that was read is TGTGCCAGCAGCTTGTCCCTCCAAGAGACC.

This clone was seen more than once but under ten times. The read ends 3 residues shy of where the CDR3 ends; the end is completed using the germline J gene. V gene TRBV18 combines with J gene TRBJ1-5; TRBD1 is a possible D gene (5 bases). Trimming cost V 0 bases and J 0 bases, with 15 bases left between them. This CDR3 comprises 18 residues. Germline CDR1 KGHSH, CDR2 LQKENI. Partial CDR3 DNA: TGTGCCAGCTCACCACCTCAGACAAGGGGTTATAGCAATCAGCCC. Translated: CASSPPQTRGYSNQP. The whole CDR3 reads CASSPPQTRGYSNQPQHF. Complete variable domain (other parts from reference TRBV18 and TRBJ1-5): NAGVMQNPRHLVRRRGQEARLRCSPMKGHSHVYWYRQLPEEGLKFMVYLQKENIIDESGMPKERFSAEFPKEGPSILRIQQVVRGDSAAYFCASSPPQTRGYSNQPQHFGDGTRLSIL.

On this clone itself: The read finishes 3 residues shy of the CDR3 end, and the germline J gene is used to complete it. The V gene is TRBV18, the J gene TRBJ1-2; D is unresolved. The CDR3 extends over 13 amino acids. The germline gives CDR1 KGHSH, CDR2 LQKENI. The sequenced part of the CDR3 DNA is TGTGCCAGCTCACCACCCATGCCCACTGAC. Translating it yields CASSPPMPTD. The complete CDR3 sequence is CASSPPMPTDYTF.

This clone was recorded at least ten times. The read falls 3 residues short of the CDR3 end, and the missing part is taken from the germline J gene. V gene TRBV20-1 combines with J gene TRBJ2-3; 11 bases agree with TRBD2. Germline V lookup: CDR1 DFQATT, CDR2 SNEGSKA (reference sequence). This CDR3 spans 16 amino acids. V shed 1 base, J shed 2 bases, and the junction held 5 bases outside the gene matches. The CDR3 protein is CSARGLAGGFTDTQYF. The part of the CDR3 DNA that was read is TGCAGTGCTAGAGGGCTAGCGGGAGGCTTCACAGATACG.

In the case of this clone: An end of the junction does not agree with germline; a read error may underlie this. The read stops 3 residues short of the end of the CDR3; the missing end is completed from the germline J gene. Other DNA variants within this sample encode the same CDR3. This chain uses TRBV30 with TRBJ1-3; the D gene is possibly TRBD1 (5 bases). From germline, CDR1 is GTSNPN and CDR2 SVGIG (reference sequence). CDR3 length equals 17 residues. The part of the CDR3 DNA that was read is TGTGCCTGGAGTAGAAGTAGGGCAGGGCCAGGTGGAAACACA. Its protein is CAWSRSRAGPGGNT. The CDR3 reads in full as CAWSRSRAGPGGNTIYF.

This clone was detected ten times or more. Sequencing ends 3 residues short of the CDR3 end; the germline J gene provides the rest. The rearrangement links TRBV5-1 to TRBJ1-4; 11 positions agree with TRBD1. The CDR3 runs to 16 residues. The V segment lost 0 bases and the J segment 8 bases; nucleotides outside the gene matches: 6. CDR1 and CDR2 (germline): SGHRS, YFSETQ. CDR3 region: CASSLGEGTGGEKLFF. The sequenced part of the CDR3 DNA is TGCGCCAGCAGCTTGGGAGAGGGGACAGGGGGAGAAAAA.

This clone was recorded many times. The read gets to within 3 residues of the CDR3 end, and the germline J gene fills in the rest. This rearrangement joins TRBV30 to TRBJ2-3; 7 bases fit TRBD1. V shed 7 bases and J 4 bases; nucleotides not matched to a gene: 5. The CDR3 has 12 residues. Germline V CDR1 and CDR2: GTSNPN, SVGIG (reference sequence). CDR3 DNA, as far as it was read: TGTGCCTATACAGGGGTGCCAGATACG. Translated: CAYTGVPDT. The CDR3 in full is CAYTGVPDTQYF.

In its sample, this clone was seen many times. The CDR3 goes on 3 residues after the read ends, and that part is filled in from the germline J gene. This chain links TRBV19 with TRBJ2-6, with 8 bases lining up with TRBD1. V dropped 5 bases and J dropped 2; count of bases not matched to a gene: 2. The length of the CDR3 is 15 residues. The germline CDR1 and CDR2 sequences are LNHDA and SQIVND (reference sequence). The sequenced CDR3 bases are TGTGCCAGTAGTTTGGACAGGGCTGGGGCCAACGTC. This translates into CASSLDRAGANV. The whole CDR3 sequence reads CASSLDRAGANVLTF. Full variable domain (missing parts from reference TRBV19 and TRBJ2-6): DGGITQSPKYLFRKEGQNVTLSCEQNLNHDAMYWYRQDPGQGLRLIYYSQIVNDFQKGDIAEGYSVSREKKESFPLTVTSAQKNPTAFYLCASSLDRAGANVLTFGAGSRLTVL.

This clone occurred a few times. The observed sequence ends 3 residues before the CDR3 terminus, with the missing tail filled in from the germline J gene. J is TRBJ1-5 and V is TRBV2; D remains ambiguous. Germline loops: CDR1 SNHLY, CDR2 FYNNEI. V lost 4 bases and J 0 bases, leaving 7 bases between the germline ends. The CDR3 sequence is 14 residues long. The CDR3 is CASSGPNSNQPQHF. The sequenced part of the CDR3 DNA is TGTGCCAGCAGTGGGCCGAATAGCAATCAGCCC.

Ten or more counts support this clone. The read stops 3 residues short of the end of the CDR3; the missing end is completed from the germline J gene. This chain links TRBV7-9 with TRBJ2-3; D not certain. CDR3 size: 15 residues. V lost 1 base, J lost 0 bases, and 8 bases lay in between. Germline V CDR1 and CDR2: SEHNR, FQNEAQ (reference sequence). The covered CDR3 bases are TGTGCCAGCAGCTTAGATTCGACAAGCACAGATACG. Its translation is CASSLDSTSTDT. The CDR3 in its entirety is CASSLDSTSTDTQYF.

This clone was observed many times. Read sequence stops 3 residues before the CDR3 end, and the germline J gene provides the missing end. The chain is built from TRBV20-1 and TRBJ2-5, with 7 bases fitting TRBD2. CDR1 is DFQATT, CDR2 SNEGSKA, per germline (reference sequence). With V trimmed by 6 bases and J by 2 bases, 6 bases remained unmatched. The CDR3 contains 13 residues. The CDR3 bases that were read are TGCAGTGCGGCTAGCGGCAGACAAGAGACC. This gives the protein CSAASGRQET. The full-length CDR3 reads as CSAASGRQETQYF.

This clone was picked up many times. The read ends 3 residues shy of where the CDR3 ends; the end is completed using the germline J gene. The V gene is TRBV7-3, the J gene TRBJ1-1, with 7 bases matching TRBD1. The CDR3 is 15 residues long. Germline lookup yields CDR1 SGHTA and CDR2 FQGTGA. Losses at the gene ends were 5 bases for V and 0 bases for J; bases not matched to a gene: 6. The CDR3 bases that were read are TGTGCCAGCAGCGTCGACAGGGCCATGAACACTGAA. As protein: CASSVDRAMNTE. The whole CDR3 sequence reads CASSVDRAMNTEAFF.

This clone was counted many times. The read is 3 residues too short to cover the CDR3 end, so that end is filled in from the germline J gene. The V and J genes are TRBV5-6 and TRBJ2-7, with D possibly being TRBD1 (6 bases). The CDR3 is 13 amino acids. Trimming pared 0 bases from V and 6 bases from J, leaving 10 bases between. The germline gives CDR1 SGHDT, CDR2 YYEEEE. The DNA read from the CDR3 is TGTGCCAGCAGCTTGGTCCTACAGGGCGAG. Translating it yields CASSLVLQGE. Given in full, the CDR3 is CASSLVLQGEQYF.

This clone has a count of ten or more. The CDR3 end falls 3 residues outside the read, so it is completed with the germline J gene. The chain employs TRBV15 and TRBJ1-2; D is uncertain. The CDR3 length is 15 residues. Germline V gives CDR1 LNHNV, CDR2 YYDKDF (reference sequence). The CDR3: CATSLTDNFSPGYTF. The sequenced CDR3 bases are TGTGCCACCAGTCTAACAGACAACTTCTCGCCTGGG.

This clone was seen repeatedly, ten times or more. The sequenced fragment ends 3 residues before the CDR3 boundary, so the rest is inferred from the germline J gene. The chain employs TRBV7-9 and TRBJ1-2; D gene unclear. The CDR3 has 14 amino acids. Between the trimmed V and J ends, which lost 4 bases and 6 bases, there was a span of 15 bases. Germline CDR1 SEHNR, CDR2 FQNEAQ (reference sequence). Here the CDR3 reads CASSYPRVGDGYTF. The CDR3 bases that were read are TGTGCCAGCAGCTACCCGAGGGTCGGAGATGGC.

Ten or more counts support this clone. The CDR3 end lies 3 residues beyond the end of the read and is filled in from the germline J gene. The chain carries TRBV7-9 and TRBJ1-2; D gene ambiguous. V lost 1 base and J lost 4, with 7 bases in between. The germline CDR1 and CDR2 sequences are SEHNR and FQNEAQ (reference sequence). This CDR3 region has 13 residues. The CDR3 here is CASSLGYSYGYTF. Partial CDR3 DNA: TGTGCCAGCAGCTTAGGATACAGCTATGGC. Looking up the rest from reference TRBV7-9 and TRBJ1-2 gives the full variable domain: DTGVSQNPRHKITKRGQNVTFRCDPISEHNRLYWYRQTLGQGPEFLTYFQNEAQLEKSRLLSDRFSAERPKGSFSTLEIQRTEQGDSAMYLCASSLGYSYGYTFGSGTRLTVV.

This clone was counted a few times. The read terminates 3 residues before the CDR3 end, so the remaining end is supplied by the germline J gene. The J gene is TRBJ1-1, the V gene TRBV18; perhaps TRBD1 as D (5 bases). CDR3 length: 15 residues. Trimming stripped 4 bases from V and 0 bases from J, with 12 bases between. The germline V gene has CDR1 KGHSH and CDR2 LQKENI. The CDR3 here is CASSLRQKMNTEAFF. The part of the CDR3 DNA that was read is TGTGCCAGCTCACTCCGACAGAAAATGAACACTGAA.

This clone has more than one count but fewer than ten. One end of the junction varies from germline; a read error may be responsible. CDR3 region: CASNLVENTGELFF. Incomplete CDR3 DNA: TGCGCCAGCAACTTGGTAGAAAACACCGGGGAG. The rearrangement links TRBV5-1 to TRBJ2-2; D unresolved. With the read ending 3 residues before the CDR3 end, the germline J gene is used to fill in that end. The CDR3 is 14 amino acids. Germline lookup yields CDR1 SGHRS and CDR2 YFSETQ.

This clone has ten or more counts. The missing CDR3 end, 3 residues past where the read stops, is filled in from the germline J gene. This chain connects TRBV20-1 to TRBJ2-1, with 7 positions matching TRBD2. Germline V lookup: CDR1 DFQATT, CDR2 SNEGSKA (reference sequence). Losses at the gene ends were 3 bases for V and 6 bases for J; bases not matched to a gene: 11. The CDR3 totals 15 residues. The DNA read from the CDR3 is TGCAGTGCTAGTGCTGAGCGGGAAGGTAGCAATGAG. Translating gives CSASAEREGSNE. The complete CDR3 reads CSASAEREGSNEQFF.

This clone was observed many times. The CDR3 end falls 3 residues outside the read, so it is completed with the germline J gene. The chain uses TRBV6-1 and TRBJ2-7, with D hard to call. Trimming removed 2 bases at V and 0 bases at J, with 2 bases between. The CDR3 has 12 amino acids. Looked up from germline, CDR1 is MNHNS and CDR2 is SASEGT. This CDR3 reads CASSELSYEQYF. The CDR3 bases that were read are TGTGCCAGCAGTGAACTCTCCTACGAG.

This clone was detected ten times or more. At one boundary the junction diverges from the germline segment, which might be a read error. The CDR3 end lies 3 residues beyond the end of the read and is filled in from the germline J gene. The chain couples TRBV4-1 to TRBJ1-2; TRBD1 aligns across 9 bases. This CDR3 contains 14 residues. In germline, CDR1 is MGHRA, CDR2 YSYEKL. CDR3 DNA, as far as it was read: TGCACCAGCAGCCAGGACAGGGGATTGTATGGC. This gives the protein CTSSQDRGLYG. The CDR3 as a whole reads CTSSQDRGLYGYTF.